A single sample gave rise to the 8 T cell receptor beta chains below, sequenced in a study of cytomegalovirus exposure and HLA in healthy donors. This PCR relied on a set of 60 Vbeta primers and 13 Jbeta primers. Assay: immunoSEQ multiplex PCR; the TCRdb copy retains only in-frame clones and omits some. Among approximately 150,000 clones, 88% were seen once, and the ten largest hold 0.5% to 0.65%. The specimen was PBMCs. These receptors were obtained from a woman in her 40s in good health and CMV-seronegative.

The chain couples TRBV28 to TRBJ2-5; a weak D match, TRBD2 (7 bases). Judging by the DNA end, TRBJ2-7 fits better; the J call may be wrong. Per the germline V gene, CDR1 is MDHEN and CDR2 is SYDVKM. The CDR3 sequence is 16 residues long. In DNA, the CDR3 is TGTGCCAGCAGTTTATCGGACGGGGGGCTCAACTACGAGCAGTACTTC. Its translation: CASSLSDGGLNYEQYF.

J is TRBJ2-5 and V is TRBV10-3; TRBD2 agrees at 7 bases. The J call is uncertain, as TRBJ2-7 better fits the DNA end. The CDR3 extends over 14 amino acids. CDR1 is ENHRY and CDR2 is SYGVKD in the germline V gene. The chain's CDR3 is CAIRVGGSSYEQYF. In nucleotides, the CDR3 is TGTGCCATCAGGGTGGGCGGGAGCTCCTACGAGCAGTACTTC.

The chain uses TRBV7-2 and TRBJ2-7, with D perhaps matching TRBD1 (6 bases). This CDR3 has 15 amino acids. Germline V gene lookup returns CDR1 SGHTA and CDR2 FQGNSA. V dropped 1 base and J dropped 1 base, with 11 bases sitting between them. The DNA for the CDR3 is TGTGCCAGCAGCTTAGGCGTAGACAGGTCCTACGAGCAGTACTTC. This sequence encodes CASSLGVDRSYEQYF.

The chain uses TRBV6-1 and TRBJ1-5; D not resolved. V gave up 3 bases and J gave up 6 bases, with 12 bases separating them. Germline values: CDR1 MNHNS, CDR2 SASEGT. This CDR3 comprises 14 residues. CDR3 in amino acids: CASSEVGNGQPQHF. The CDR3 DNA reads TGTGCCAGCAGTGAGGTCGGGAACGGTCAGCCCCAGCATTTT.

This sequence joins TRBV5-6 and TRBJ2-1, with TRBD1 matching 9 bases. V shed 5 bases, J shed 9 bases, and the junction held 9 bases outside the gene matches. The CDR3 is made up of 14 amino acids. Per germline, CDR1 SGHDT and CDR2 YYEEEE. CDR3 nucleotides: TGTGCCAGCAGTGAACAGGGGGCGCGGGGTGAGCAGTTCTTC. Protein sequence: CASSEQGARGEQFF.

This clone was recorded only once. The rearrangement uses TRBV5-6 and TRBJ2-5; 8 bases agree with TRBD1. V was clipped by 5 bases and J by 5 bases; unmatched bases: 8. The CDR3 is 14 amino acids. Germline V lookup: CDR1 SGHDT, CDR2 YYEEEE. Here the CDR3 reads CASRDLTGVETQYF. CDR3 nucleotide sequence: TGTGCCAGCAGGGACCTGACAGGGGTCGAGACCCAGTACTTC.

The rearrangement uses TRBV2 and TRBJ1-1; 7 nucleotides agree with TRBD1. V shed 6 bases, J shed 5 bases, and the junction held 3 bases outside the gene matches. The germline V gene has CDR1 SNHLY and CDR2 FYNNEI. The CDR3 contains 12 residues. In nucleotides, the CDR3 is TGTGCCAGCAGAGACAGGGAGACTGAAGCTTTCTTT. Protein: CASRDRETEAFF.

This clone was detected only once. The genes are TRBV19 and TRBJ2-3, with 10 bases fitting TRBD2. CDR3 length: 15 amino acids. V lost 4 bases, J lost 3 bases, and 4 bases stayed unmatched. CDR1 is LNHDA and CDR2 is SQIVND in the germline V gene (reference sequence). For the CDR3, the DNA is TGTGCCAGTAGTAGGCTAGCGGGAGCGACAGATACGCAGTATTTT. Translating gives CASSRLAGATDTQYF.